The clone carrying this T cell receptor beta chain was observed a handful of times. Its antigen is still unknown. The data stem from a study of T cells after yellow fever vaccination. CDR3 length equals 14 residues. Trimming cost V 6 bases and J 4 bases; bases outside gene matches: 6. TCRdb fed the 5' RACE reads into MiXCR, producing one record per CDR3 protein. The table shows about 500,000 distinct CDR3 sequences, with less than 20% occurring only once. General observations from the study: Within FACS-sorted repertoires, abundant clonotypes contaminating from the bulk population could be present.

This receptor was identified in a man between 18 and 29 years old who received the YFV17D yellow fever vaccine. The sequencing here drew on PBMCs, taken 4 to 5 days after the first yellow fever vaccination. V and J are TRBV12-3 or TRBV12-4 and TRBJ1-5, with TRBD1 matching 7 bases. CDR3 sequence: CASRPGQSNQPQHF. DNA of the CDR3: TGTGCCAGCAGGCCGGGACAGTCAAATCAGCCCCAGCATTTT.